The 11 T cell receptor beta chains below all came from one sample that was sequenced in a study of neurological immune-mediated disorders. TCRdb itself ran the 5' RACE reads through MiXCR, one entry per CDR3 protein. The repertoire includes around 69,000 distinct CDR3 sequences, about 9.4% of them detected once, and more than 9% sits in the top ten. Specified time point: longitudinal time-point 1 (baseline). Material for sequencing was PBMCs. The source is a man aged 25-45 years in good health.

This clonotype was found many times. The chain uses TRBV20-1 and TRBJ1-6, with 9 bases matching TRBD1. V lost 3 bases and J lost 8; bases outside the gene matches: 8. CDR3 length: 15 residues. Germline CDR1 is DFQATT and CDR2 is SNEGSKA (reference sequence). The CDR3 spells CSARNSGTGHSPLHF. CDR3 coding DNA: TGCAGTGCTAGGAATTCCGGGACAGGGCATTCACCCCTCCACTTT.

This clonotype has at least ten counts. The CDR3 sequence is CSARQGAGIEAFF. The DNA for the CDR3 is TGCAGTGCTAGACAGGGGGCCGGTATTGAAGCTTTCTTT. The chain uses TRBV20-1 and TRBJ1-1, with 8 bases identical to TRBD1. The CDR3 has 13 residues. Germline CDR1 DFQATT, CDR2 SNEGSKA (reference sequence). Germline trimming cut 2 bases from V and 7 bases from J; bases unmatched to any gene: 6.

This clonotype has ten or more counts. The chain carries TRBV11-2 and TRBJ2-3; maybe TRBD2 (6 bases). This CDR3 has 16 amino acids. Germline V lookup: CDR1 SGHAT, CDR2 FQNNGV. Trimming took off 2 bases at V and 0 bases at J, with 12 bases between the two ends. CDR3 region: CASSLRRLVSTDTQYF. In DNA, the CDR3 is TGTGCCAGCAGCTTAAGACGACTAGTCAGCACAGATACGCAGTATTTT.

This clonotype has just a few counts. J is TRBJ1-1 and V is TRBV27, with D maybe TRBD1 (5 bases). This CDR3 has 14 amino acids. The V gene lost 6 bases and the J gene lost 3 bases, with 14 bases spanning the gap. Germline CDR1 MNHEY, CDR2 SMNVEV (reference sequence). In nucleotides, the CDR3 is TGTGCCAGCAGACCCACCCCCAGGGACACTGAAGCTTTCTTT. Translation gives CASRPTPRDTEAFF.

This clonotype was counted many times. The chain employs TRBV5-1 and TRBJ1-1; D not certain. Germline assignment: CDR1 SGHRS and CDR2 YFSETQ. The CDR3 spans 13 residues. V was clipped by 0 bases and J by 1 base, with 4 bases between them. CDR3 in amino acids: CASSLGANTEAFF. CDR3 DNA sequence: TGCGCCAGCAGCTTGGGCGCGAACACTGAAGCTTTCTTT.

The gene calls are TRBV24-1 and TRBJ2-5; D uncertain. The V and J ends lost 4 bases and 5 bases respectively, with 19 bases between them. The CDR3 runs 16 residues. Germline lookup yields CDR1 KGHDR and CDR2 SFDVKD. The CDR3 region is CATSDPDSGNTETQYF. The CDR3 DNA reads TGTGCCACCAGTGACCCCGACTCCGGTAACACCGAGACCCAGTACTTC.

This clonotype was counted many times. The rearrangement uses TRBV5-1 and TRBJ2-7; possibly TRBD1 or TRBD2 for D (5 bases each). Germline V gives CDR1 SGHRS, CDR2 YFSETQ. CDR3 size: 14 residues. Trimming removed 4 bases from V and 0 bases from J, with 11 bases in between. The CDR3 nucleotides read TGCGCCAGCAGCCCGGGACGGAGCTCCTACGAGCAGTACTTC. This codes for CASSPGRSSYEQYF.

The V and J genes are TRBV4-2 and TRBJ2-1; D is unresolved. There are 17 residues in the CDR3. Germline V CDR1 and CDR2: LGHNA, YNFKEQ. Trimming left V 0 bases short and J 2 bases short, with 14 bases between. CDR3 DNA: TGTGCCAGCAGCCAAGATGCAACTATCCCTACCTACAATGAGCAGTTCTTC. This encodes CASSQDATIPTYNEQFF.

This clonotype was seen at least ten times. This chain connects TRBV29-1 to TRBJ2-2; TRBD1 is a possible D gene (5 bases). The CDR3 length is 13 residues. Between the trimmed V and J ends, which lost 7 bases and 2 bases, there was a span of 11 bases. CDR1 is SQVTM, CDR2 ANQGSEA, per germline. CDR3 bases: TGCAGCGCCAGACAGATAAACACCGGGGAGCTGTTTTTT. This codes for CSARQINTGELFF.

Concerning this clonotype itself: This clone may be a read error of a much larger clone one base away. V gene TRBV7-2 combines with J gene TRBJ2-1; D not certain. The CDR3 contains 15 residues. CDR1 is SGHTA, CDR2 FQGNSA, per germline. V was pared by 3 bases and J by 9 bases, with 18 bases between. Here the CDR3 DNA reads TGTGCCAGCAGCTTTGCCGTCCAAGTCGACGGTGAGCAGTTCTTC. It encodes CASSFAVQVDGEQFF.

There are many counts of this clonotype. This rearrangement joins TRBV5-1 to TRBJ1-1; 7 positions agree with TRBD1. The CDR3 loop spans 15 amino acids. The V segment lost 1 base and the J segment 6 bases; nucleotides outside the gene matches: 9. Per germline, CDR1 SGHRS and CDR2 YFSETQ. The CDR3 is CASSLFTGEDAEAFF. The CDR3 nucleotides are TGCGCCAGCAGCTTGTTCACAGGGGAAGACGCTGAAGCTTTCTTT.